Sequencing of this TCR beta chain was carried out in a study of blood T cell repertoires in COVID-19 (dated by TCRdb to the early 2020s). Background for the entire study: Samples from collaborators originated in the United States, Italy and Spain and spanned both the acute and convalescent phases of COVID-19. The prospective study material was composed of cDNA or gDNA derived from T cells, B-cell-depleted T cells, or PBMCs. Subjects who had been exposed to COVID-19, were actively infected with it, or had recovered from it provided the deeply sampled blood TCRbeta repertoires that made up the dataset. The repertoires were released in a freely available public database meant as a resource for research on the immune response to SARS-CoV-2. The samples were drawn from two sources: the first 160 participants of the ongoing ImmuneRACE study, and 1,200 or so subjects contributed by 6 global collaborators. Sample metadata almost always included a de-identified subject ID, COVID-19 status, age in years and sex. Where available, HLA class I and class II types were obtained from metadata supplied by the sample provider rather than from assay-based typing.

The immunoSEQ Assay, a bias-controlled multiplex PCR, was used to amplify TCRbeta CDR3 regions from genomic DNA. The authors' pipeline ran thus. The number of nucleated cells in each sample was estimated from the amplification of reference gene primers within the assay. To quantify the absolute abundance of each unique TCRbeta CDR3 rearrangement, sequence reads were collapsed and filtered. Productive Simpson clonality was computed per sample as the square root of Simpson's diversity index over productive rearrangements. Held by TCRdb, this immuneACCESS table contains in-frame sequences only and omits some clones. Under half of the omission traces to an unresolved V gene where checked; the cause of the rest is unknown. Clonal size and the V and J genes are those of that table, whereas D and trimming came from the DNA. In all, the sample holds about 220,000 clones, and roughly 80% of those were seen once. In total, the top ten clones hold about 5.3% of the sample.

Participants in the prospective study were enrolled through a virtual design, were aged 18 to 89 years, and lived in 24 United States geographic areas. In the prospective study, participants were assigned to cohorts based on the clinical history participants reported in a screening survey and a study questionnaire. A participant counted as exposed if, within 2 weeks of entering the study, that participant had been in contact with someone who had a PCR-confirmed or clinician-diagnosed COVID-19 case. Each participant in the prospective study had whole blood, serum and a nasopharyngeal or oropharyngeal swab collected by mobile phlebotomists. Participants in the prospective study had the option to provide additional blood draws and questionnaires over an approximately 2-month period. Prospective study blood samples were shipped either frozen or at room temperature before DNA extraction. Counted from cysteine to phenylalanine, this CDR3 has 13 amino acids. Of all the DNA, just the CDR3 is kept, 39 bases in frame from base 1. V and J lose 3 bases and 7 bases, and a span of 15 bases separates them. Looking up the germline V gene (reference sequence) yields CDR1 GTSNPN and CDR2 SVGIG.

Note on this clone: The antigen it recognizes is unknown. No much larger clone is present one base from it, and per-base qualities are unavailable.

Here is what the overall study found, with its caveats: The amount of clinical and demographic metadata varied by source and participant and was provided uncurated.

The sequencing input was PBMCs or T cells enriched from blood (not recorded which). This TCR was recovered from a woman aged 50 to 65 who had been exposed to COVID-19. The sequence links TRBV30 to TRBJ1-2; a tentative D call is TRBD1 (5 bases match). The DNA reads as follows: TGTGCCTGGAGGCAAACAGGAAGAGGTGGCTACACCTTC. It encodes CAWRQTGRGGYTF.